Presented here are 16 T cell receptor beta chains from one specimen sequenced in a study of T cell responses to AZD1222 COVID-19 vaccine. The method was immunoSEQ multiplex PCR; TCRdb's version includes in-frame clones alone and lacks a portion of them. The data show about 120,000 clones, 75% to 90% seen once. Sequencing used peripheral blood, obtained on day 0 of MenACWY control vaccination. All receptors come from an adult in good health.

The chain employs TRBV28 and TRBJ2-3; weak D call: TRBD2 (7 bases). The germline CDR1 and CDR2 sequences are MDHEN and SYDVKM. V was pared by 6 bases and J by 4 bases, with 14 bases between. The CDR3 totals 14 residues. The DNA of the CDR3 is TGTGCCAGCAGCTGGGGGGGCCGAGCAGATACGCAGTATTTT. Translated, it gives CASSWGGRADTQYF.

The chain is built from TRBV6-2 or TRBV6-3 and TRBJ1-5; D is undetermined. CDR3 length: 17 residues. Germline V CDR1 and CDR2: MNHEY, SVGEGT. V gave up 0 bases and J gave up 1 base, with 13 bases separating them. The CDR3 sequence: CASSYSASAGSNQPQHF. The CDR3 DNA sequence: TGTGCCAGCAGTTACTCGGCGTCGGCAGGAAGCAATCAGCCCCAGCATTTT.

This clone was observed a single time. The CDR3 sequence: CASSPGGNQETQYF. CDR3 DNA sequence: TGTGCCAGCAGCCCAGGGGGGAACCAAGAGACCCAGTACTTC. The chain carries TRBV7-3 and TRBJ2-5; D possibly corresponds to TRBD1 (7 bases). This CDR3 comprises 14 residues. Trimming cost V 5 bases and J 0 bases, with 10 bases left between them. Germline V CDR1 and CDR2: SGHTA, FQGTGA.

The rearrangement links TRBV28 to TRBJ1-1, with D perhaps TRBD1 (5 bases). The V gene's germline CDR1 is MDHEN and CDR2 SYDVKM. The CDR3 extends over 12 amino acids. V shed 7 bases and J shed 8 bases, with 14 bases lying between them. The CDR3 region is CASTQDTREAFF. CDR3 DNA sequence: TGTGCCAGCACACAGGACACGCGAGAAGCTTTCTTT.

The CDR3 sequence is CASRTGQNRYNEQFF. CDR3 in DNA: TGTGCCAGCAGAACGGGACAAAACCGTTACAATGAGCAGTTCTTC. The chain carries TRBV7-9 and TRBJ2-1, with D possibly being TRBD1 (6 bases). Trimming stripped 6 bases from V and 4 bases from J, with 16 bases between. This CDR3 region has 15 residues. From germline, CDR1 is SEHNR and CDR2 FQNEAQ (reference sequence). Based on the CDR3 plus reference TRBV7-9 and TRBJ2-1, the full variable domain is DTGVSQNPRHKITKRGQNVTFRCDPISEHNRLYWYRQTLGQGPEFLTYFQNEAQLEKSRLLSDRFSAERPKGSFSTLEIQRTEQGDSAMYLCASRTGQNRYNEQFFGPGTRLTVL.

The chain employs TRBV7-2 and TRBJ1-2; D gene uncertain. Germline-derived CDR1 and CDR2 are SGHTA and FQGNSA. V was trimmed by 3 bases and J by 6 bases, leaving 11 bases between them. The CDR3 is 13 amino acids. The CDR3 loop is CASSFGNAHGYTF. DNA for the CDR3: TGTGCCAGCAGCTTCGGGAACGCACATGGCTACACCTTC.

The chain recombines TRBV9 with TRBJ2-1, with TRBD1 matching 7 bases. The J segment lost 2 bases and the V segment lost 3 bases, leaving 5 bases of the junction unmatched. The CDR3 length is 15 residues. Germline V gene lookup returns CDR1 SGDLS and CDR2 YYNGEE. The CDR3 sequence: CASSEGATTYNEQFF. The CDR3 DNA sequence: TGTGCCAGCAGCGAGGGGGCGACAACCTACAATGAGCAGTTCTTC.

The V call is TRBV7-8, the J call TRBJ1-2, with TRBD1 matching 10 bases. V trimming: 6 bases; J trimming: 7 bases; junction bases outside the gene matches: 8. From germline, CDR1 is SGHVS and CDR2 FQNEAQ. The CDR3 totals 14 residues. This CDR3 is CASRDPGTGAGYTF. The CDR3 DNA sequence: TGTGCCAGCAGGGACCCCGGGACAGGGGCTGGCTACACCTTC.

The V and J genes are TRBV7-2 and TRBJ1-1; the D gene is possibly TRBD1 (6 bases). The CDR3 sequence is 15 residues long. Trimming shortened V by 5 bases and J by 1 base, and 14 bases separated the two germline ends. Germline loops: CDR1 SGHTA, CDR2 FQGNSA. The CDR3 bases are TGTGCCAGCAGCCCACTACAGGGAAAGAACACTGAAGCTTTCTTT. This codes for CASSPLQGKNTEAFF.

The chain links TRBV24-1 to TRBJ2-1; D is unclear. The germline V and J ends were trimmed by 1 base and 0 bases, with 6 bases remaining between them. The CDR3 covers 15 residues. Germline V gene data show CDR1 as KGHDR and CDR2 as SFDVKD. CDR3 in DNA: TGTGCCACCAGTGATTTTGGAAACTCCTACAATGAGCAGTTCTTC. This encodes CATSDFGNSYNEQFF.

This clone occurred once. This chain connects TRBV28 to TRBJ1-2; D not resolved. Trimming took 6 bases from V and 0 from J, leaving 14 bases between them. Germline CDR1 is MDHEN and CDR2 is SYDVKM. The CDR3 totals 15 residues. The DNA for the CDR3 is TGTGCCAGCAGCCCTGGACGTATCTCTAACTATGGCTACACCTTC. Its protein is CASSPGRISNYGYTF.

The genes are TRBV24-1 and TRBJ1-1; 7 positions agree with TRBD1. Germline values: CDR1 KGHDR, CDR2 SFDVKD. This CDR3 region has 14 residues. The junction had 3 bases not matched to a gene; V was cut back by 4 bases and J by 2 bases. The CDR3 DNA reads TGTGCCACCAGTGACGGGACAGTCAACACTGAAGCTTTCTTT. Encoded protein: CATSDGTVNTEAFF.

The chain is built from TRBV29-1 and TRBJ2-5; no firm D call. CDR1 is SQVTM, CDR2 ANQGSEA, per germline. The germline V and J ends were trimmed by 6 bases and 5 bases, with 13 bases remaining between them. This CDR3 has 12 residues. The CDR3, as DNA: TGCAGCGTCGTCCGGTCCCAGGAGACCCAGTACTTC. This gives the protein CSVVRSQETQYF.

The rearrangement links TRBV6-5 to TRBJ1-4; D gene uncertain. Deletions cut 0 bases from V and 7 bases from J, with 12 bases between. The CDR3 sequence is 15 residues long. The germline V gene has CDR1 MNHEY and CDR2 SVGAGI. CDR3 sequence reads: CASSYSIQYLEKLFF. For the CDR3, the DNA is TGTGCCAGCAGTTACTCGATTCAGTACCTTGAAAAACTGTTTTTT.

The chain carries TRBV11-2 and TRBJ2-2; 8 nucleotides align to TRBD2. The ends lost 1 base at V and 4 bases at J; junction bases unmatched: 2. Germline lookup yields CDR1 SGHAT and CDR2 FQNNGV. This CDR3 contains 15 residues. The CDR3 nucleotides are TGTGCCAGCAGCTTAGCTCTAGCGGGCACCGGGGAGCTGTTTTTT. This sequence encodes CASSLALAGTGELFF. Full variable domain (remainder filled in from reference TRBV11-2 and TRBJ2-2): EAGVAQSPRYKIIEKRQSVAFWCNPISGHATLYWYQQILGQGPKLLIQFQNNGVVDDSQLPKDRFSAERLKGVDSTLKIQPAKLEDSAVYLCASSLALAGTGELFFGEGSRLTVL.

This chain uses TRBV24-1 with TRBJ1-2, with 7 bases fitting TRBD1. V lost 4 bases and J lost 5; bases outside the gene matches: 6. Germline V gene lookup returns CDR1 KGHDR and CDR2 SFDVKD. The CDR3 consists of 14 residues. DNA of the CDR3: TGTGCCACCAGTGAGACAGGGTTACCTTATGGCTACACCTTC. This encodes CATSETGLPYGYTF.